The 3 T cell receptor beta chains below come from one sample, sequenced in a study of CD8+ T cells in alopecia areata. Alopecia areata patients provided lesional scalp punch biopsies and peripheral blood, both collected for the study. It was cDNA, reverse transcribed from extracted RNA, that served as the sequencing template. Data came from immunoSEQ multiplex PCR; TCRdb stores just in-frame clones and leaves some out. The sample shows just over 5,500 clones, roughly 63% of them seen only once. Material: skin, obtained at week 0. All receptors come from a human donor with alopecia areata.

This clone was picked up a small number of times. This rearrangement joins TRBV29-1 to TRBJ2-6, with D perhaps TRBD1 or TRBD2 (5 bases each). The germline V gene encodes CDR1 SQVTM and CDR2 ANQGSEA. The CDR3 totals 17 residues. The V and J ends lost 7 bases and 4 bases respectively, with 23 bases between them. The CDR3 DNA follows: TGCAGCGCCCTGGGCGCTACGAAGGGGACCGGGGCCAACGTCCTGACTTTC. Its translation is CSALGATKGTGANVLTF.

The CDR3 reads CSARAIRKPQHF. Here the CDR3 DNA reads TGCAGCGCCCGGGCCATCAGGAAGCCCCAGCATTTT. The chain couples TRBV29-1 to TRBJ1-5; D unclear. Trimming left V 7 bases short and J 8 bases short, with 15 bases between. Per the germline V gene, CDR1 is SQVTM and CDR2 is ANQGSEA. This CDR3 is built from 12 residues.

The count of this clone is one. The chain carries TRBV15 and TRBJ2-1; 10 bases are a match to TRBD2. The CDR3 loop spans 15 amino acids. The V gene end was trimmed by 1 base and the J gene end by 3 bases; junction bases not matched to a gene: 0. CDR1 and CDR2 from the germline V gene are LNHNV and YYDKDF (reference sequence). The CDR3, as DNA: TGTGCCACCAGCAGAGCTAGCGGGGGCTACAATGAGCAGTTCTTC. Its translation is CATSRASGGYNEQFF.